A single sample is the source of the 17 T cell receptor beta chains below, sequenced in a study of human T cells and chemical hapten exposure (dated by TCRdb to about 2021). The label giving this sample's time point can be read as: patch test 1, 2 weeks after DPC sensitization. In light of the paper, this sample's treatment or condition label describes: therapeutic diphenylcyclopropenone sensitization with weekly scalp DPC. The method behind the library was RACE. The instrument given in TCRdb is NextSeq 500. TCRdb trimmed public reads at Q25 via fastp, called clones via MiXCR and kept in-frame beta chains. Each CDR3 protein gets just one entry, which takes the most common genes and DNA from the rows behind it. The sample table shows 350,000 or so distinct CDR3 sequences, and roughly 6.9% are seen once. The top ten constitute roughly 8% of the sample. Sequenced material: whole blood, taken in connection with sensitization to the hapten diphenylcyclopropenone (DPC). The receptors were sampled from a woman aged 18-29 years with alopecia areata. Some clones in this sample may be carry-over from other donors' samples.

This clonotype was counted between two and nine times. The rearrangement uses TRBV6-5 and TRBJ1-1; no firm D call. This CDR3 spans 14 amino acids. CDR1 is MNHEY and CDR2 is SVGAGI in the germline V gene. V was trimmed by 7 bases and J by 3 bases, leaving 15 bases between them. The CDR3 nucleotides are TGTGCCAGCACGAAGGGCAGCGGATACACTGAAGCTTTCTTT. This sequence encodes CASTKGSGYTEAFF.

This clonotype was seen more than once but under ten times. CDR3 in DNA: TGTGCCAGCAGCTTAGAATCGCCAGGGTACACTGAAGCTTTCTTT. Its translation is CASSLESPGYTEAFF. The V call is TRBV7-9, the J call TRBJ1-1, with D perhaps TRBD1 (5 bases). CDR1 is SEHNR and CDR2 is FQNEAQ in the germline V gene (reference sequence). Trimming took off 1 base at V and 3 bases at J, with 12 bases between the two ends. This CDR3 has 15 residues.

This clonotype was recorded a few times. The chain couples TRBV24-1 to TRBJ2-3; perhaps D is TRBD1 or TRBD2 (6 bases each). This CDR3 contains 14 residues. CDR1 and CDR2 from the germline V gene are KGHDR and SFDVKD. The V gene lost 2 bases and the J gene lost 4 bases, with 9 bases spanning the gap. This chain's CDR3 is CATSDWGAADTQYF. CDR3 sequence (DNA): TGTGCCACCAGTGATTGGGGGGCAGCAGATACGCAGTATTTT.

The V and J genes are TRBV18 and TRBJ2-2, with unresolved D. The germline gives CDR1 KGHSH, CDR2 LQKENI. Trimming stripped 2 bases from V and 1 base from J, with 8 bases between. The CDR3 covers 15 residues. CDR3 in DNA: TGTGCCAGCTCACCAGTGAAGCAGAACACCGGGGAGCTGTTTTTT. Translated, it gives CASSPVKQNTGELFF.

This clonotype was seen only a few times. This chain links TRBV7-2 with TRBJ1-5, with no clear D. The CDR3 extends over 14 amino acids. Germline V lookup: CDR1 SGHTA, CDR2 FQGNSA. V lost 3 bases and J 9 bases, leaving 15 bases between the germline ends. CDR3 sequence reads: CASSFFKASVPQHF. CDR3 DNA: TGTGCCAGCAGCTTTTTCAAGGCCTCAGTGCCCCAGCATTTT.

This clonotype was counted at least ten times. The chain couples TRBV2 to TRBJ2-5; D possibly corresponds to TRBD2 (5 bases). CDR1 and CDR2 from the germline V gene are SNHLY and FYNNEI. V lost 6 bases, J lost 0 bases, and 5 bases lay in between. The CDR3 contains 12 residues. The CDR3 sequence is CASREDQETQYF. CDR3 nucleotide sequence: TGTGCCAGCAGGGAGGACCAAGAGACCCAGTACTTC.

As DNA, the CDR3 is TGCGCCAGCAGCTCGGGCATAATGAACACTGAAGCTTTCTTT. This gives the protein CASSSGIMNTEAFF. The V gene is TRBV4-1, the J gene TRBJ1-1; D unclear. V was pared by 5 bases and J by 0 bases, with 10 bases between. This CDR3 region has 14 residues. Germline loops: CDR1 MGHRA, CDR2 YSYEKL.

This clonotype was seen only a few times. This chain connects TRBV2 to TRBJ2-1; 9 bases map to TRBD2. Germline-derived CDR1 and CDR2 are SNHLY and FYNNEI. The CDR3 loop spans 14 amino acids. The trim removed 6 bases at V and 0 bases at J, leaving 0 bases unmatched. The CDR3 DNA follows: TGTGCCAGCAGGCGGGGGGGCTCCTACAATGAGCAGTTCTTC. Translated, it gives CASRRGGSYNEQFF.

This clonotype showed up just a few times. The V gene is TRBV20-1, the J gene TRBJ2-3; D gene unclear. Germline assignment: CDR1 DFQATT and CDR2 SNEGSKA (reference sequence). Trimming pared 5 bases from V and 0 bases from J, leaving 15 bases between. CDR3 size: 15 residues. The CDR3 DNA is TGCAGTGCTCCACTCTACGGGTATAGCACAGATACGCAGTATTTT. It yields the protein CSAPLYGYSTDTQYF.

The gene calls are TRBV28 and TRBJ2-5; 7 bases line up with TRBD1. V shed 8 bases, J shed 5 bases, and the junction held 26 bases outside the gene matches. Per germline, CDR1 MDHEN and CDR2 SYDVKM. This CDR3 comprises 19 residues. CDR3 in DNA: TGTGCCAGCCAAACTAACCGGCAGGGGGTAGATCGGGCAGCGGAGACCCAGTACTTC. It specifies CASQTNRQGVDRAAETQYF.

This clonotype has just a few counts. The chain links TRBV29-1 to TRBJ2-2; D may be TRBD1 (6 bases). V shed 7 bases and J shed 2 bases, with 20 bases lying between them. Germline V gene data show CDR1 as SQVTM and CDR2 as ANQGSEA. This CDR3 has 16 amino acids. The CDR3 sequence is CSAADSGTFNTGELFF. CDR3 bases: TGCAGCGCCGCGGACTCCGGGACATTCAACACCGGGGAGCTGTTTTTT.

The chain recombines TRBV6-5 with TRBJ1-1, with 9 positions matching TRBD1. The CDR3 length is 15 residues. The V gene end was trimmed by 1 base and the J gene end by 3 bases; junction bases not matched to a gene: 3. The germline CDR1 and CDR2 sequences are MNHEY and SVGAGI. CDR3 DNA: TGTGCCAGCAGTTACTTAAGGACAGGGGACACTGAAGCTTTCTTT. Translated: CASSYLRTGDTEAFF.

This clonotype appeared many times. This sequence joins TRBV7-3 and TRBJ2-2, with unresolved D. Per germline, CDR1 SGHTA and CDR2 FQGTGA. V lost 5 bases and J lost 7, with 17 bases in between. The CDR3 length is 15 residues. In nucleotides, the CDR3 is TGTGCCAGCAGCCCCCGGATGTTGGGCCGCGGGGAGCTGTTTTTT. Its translation: CASSPRMLGRGELFF. Full variable domain (rest looked up from reference TRBV7-3 and TRBJ2-2): GAGVSQTPSNKVTEKGKYVELRCDPISGHTALYWYRQSLGQGPEFLIYFQGTGAADDSGLPNDRFFAVRPEGSVSTLKIQRTERGDSAVYLCASSPRMLGRGELFFGEGSRLTVL.

The chain recombines TRBV27 with TRBJ2-7; D is ambiguous. Germline-derived CDR1 and CDR2 are MNHEY and SMNVEV (reference sequence). V was cut by 5 bases and J by 8 bases, with 16 bases left in between. The CDR3 contains 13 residues. The CDR3 here is CASSPGYEFKQYF. The CDR3 nucleotides read TGTGCCAGCAGTCCCGGGTACGAGTTCAAGCAGTACTTC.

This clonotype has only a few counts. The gene calls are TRBV4-1 and TRBJ1-1; D may be TRBD1 (6 bases). The CDR3 extends over 18 amino acids. V lost 0 bases and J lost 0, with 17 bases in between. Germline lookup yields CDR1 MGHRA and CDR2 YSYEKL. For the CDR3, the DNA is TGCGCCAGCAGCCAAGATTGGGGGGCCGTCGATTTGAACACTGAAGCTTTCTTT. This translates into CASSQDWGAVDLNTEAFF.

CDR3 DNA: TGTGCCAGCAGCCAAGAAGTGGTCCCCCAGGGTCCGTTCGGCACAGATACGCAGTATTTT. Encoded protein: CASSQEVVPQGPFGTDTQYF. The chain couples TRBV3-1 to TRBJ2-3; D is perhaps TRBD1 (5 bases). The CDR3 extends over 20 amino acids. V was pared by 0 bases and J by 1 base, with 23 bases between. CDR1 and CDR2 (germline): LGHDT, YNNKEL (reference sequence).

The chain employs TRBV12-3 or TRBV12-4 and TRBJ2-2, with a possible D match to TRBD2 (6 bases). CDR3 length: 15 residues. The V end was cut by 8 bases, the J end by 5 bases, with 18 bases between. CDR3 in DNA: TGTGCCAGCCATTCCGGAGGGACCTTTACCGGGGAGCTGTTTTTT. Translation gives CASHSGGTFTGELFF.